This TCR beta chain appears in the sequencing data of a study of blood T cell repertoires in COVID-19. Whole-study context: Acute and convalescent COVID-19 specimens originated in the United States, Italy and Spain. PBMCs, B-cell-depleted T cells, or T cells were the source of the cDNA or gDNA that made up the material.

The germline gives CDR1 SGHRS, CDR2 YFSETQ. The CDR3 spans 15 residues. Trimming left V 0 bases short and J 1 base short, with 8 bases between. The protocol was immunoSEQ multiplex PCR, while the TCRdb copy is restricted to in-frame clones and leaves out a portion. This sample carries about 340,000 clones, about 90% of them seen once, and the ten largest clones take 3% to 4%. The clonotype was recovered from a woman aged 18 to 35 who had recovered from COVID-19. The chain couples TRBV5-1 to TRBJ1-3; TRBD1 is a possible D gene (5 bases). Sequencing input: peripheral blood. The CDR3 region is CASSLVGASGNTIYF. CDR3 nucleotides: TGCGCCAGCAGCTTGGTTGGGGCATCTGGAAACACCATATATTTT.